This T cell receptor (beta chain) came from a study of long-term antiretroviral therapy in people with HIV. This clone was detected only once. Survey-level resolution applied to immunoSEQ assay v3.0. Libraries were prepared by immunoSEQ multiplex PCR; TCRdb keeps only in-frame clonotypes and omits some of them. The sample holds under 45,000 clones, more than 80% seen once. The germline CDR1 and CDR2 sequences are GTSNPN and SVGIG (reference sequence). With 0 bases removed from V and 11 bases from J, the gap between germline ends came to 10 bases. The CDR3 contains 11 residues. Treatment for all HIV-infected participants took place in the United States.

The rearrangement links TRBV30 to TRBJ1-1, with a tentative D call TRBD1 (6 bases). The TCR originated in a woman between 50 and 59 years old with HIV. This specimen was unsorted PBMCs, taken 3.1 years after starting antiretroviral therapy. The CDR3 nucleotides read TGTGCCTGGAGTGTCACAGGGAATGCTTTCTTT. Its translation: CAWSVTGNAFF.